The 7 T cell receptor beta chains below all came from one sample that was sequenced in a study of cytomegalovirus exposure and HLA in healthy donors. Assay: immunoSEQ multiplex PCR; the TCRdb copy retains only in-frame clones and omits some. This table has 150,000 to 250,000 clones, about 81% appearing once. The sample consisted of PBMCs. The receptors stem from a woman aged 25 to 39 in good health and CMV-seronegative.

CDR3 sequence: CASSYSYDYMNTEAFF. Here the CDR3 DNA reads TGTGCCAGCAGTTACTCGTACGATTACATGAACACTGAAGCTTTCTTT. J is TRBJ1-1 and V is TRBV6-6; D not certain. Germline CDR1 MNHNY, CDR2 SVGAGI (reference sequence). The CDR3 has 16 residues. Trimming cost V 0 bases and J 0 bases, with 11 bases left between them.

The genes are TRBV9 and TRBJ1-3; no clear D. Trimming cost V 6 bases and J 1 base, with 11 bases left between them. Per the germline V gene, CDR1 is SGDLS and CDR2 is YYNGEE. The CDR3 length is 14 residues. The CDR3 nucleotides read TGTGCCAGCACCCCCGCGGATTCTGGAAACACCATATATTTT. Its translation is CASTPADSGNTIYF.

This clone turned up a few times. For the CDR3, the DNA is TGTGCCAGCAGCTTACGGGGACACCGACAAGAGACCCAGTACTTC. Protein: CASSLRGHRQETQYF. V is TRBV11-3 and J is TRBJ2-5; D perhaps matches TRBD1 (6 bases). Trimming cost V 2 bases and J 2 bases, with 12 bases left between them. Germline-derived CDR1 and CDR2 are SGHNT and YENEEA. The length of the CDR3 is 15 residues.

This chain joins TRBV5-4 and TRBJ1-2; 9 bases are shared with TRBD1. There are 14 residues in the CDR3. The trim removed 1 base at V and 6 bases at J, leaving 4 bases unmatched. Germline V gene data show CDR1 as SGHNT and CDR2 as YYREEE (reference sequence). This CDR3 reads CASSLRDRVHGYTF. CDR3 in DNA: TGTGCCAGCAGCTTGAGGGACAGGGTCCATGGCTACACCTTC.

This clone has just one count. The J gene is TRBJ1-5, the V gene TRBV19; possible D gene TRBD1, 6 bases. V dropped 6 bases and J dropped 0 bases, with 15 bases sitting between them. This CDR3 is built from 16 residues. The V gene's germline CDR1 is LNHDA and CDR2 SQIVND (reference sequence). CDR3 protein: CASSPEAGDSNQPQHF. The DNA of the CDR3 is TGTGCCAGTAGCCCCGAGGCAGGGGATAGCAATCAGCCCCAGCATTTT.

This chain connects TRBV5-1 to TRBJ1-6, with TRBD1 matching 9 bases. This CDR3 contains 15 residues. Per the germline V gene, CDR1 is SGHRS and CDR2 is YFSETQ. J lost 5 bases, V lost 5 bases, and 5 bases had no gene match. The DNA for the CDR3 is TGCGCCAGCAGGAACGACAGGGGGGATAATTCACCCCTCCACTTT. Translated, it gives CASRNDRGDNSPLHF.

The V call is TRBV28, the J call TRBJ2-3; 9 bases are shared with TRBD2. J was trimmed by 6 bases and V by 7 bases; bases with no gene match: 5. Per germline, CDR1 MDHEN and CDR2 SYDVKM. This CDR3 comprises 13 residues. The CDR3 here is CASTASGVDTQYF. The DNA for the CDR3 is TGTGCCAGCACCGCTAGCGGGGTTGATACGCAGTATTTT.